This TCR beta chain was recovered during a study of shared T cell receptors in the human thymus. Only in-frame clones appear in the TCRdb table, and some are missing; sequencing was by immunoSEQ multiplex PCR. Of 540,000 or so clones in the sample, around 78% are singletons; the top ten hold 0.013%. The germline CDR1 and CDR2 sequences are MDHEN and SYDVKM. V lost 7 bases, J lost 1 base, and 18 bases stayed unmatched. CDR3 length: 18 amino acids. These data were likewise used in another study, on human thymus T cells. That study adds: Congenital heart defects were the reason for the corrective surgery that the donors, healthy Finnish infants, were having. Resections that were taken during corrective heart surgery supplied the thymus tissue. Thymic and blood repertoires showed apparently biased V and J gene usage. There were highly overlapping thymic repertoires among unrelated individuals, as related research reported.

The chain has TRBV28 and TRBJ2-7, with TRBD2 matching over 8 bases. This sequence originates from a boy younger than two with a congenital heart defect. Material for sequencing was thymocytes. The DNA for the CDR3 is TGTGCCAGCACCCCCTCTCGTCGGGAGGGCCCCCATTCCTACGAGCAGTACTTC. It is translated as CASTPSRREGPHSYEQYF.